This entry lists 13 T cell receptor beta chains sequenced from one sample in a study of cytomegalovirus exposure and HLA in healthy donors. The assay was immunoSEQ multiplex PCR, and TCRdb's table has in-frame clones only and misses some. Of 92,000 or so clones in the sample, 95% to 98% were seen once. What was sequenced was PBMCs. Every receptor here comes from a man in his late teens or twenties in good health and CMV-seronegative.

The CDR3 DNA reads TGTGCCAGCAGCTCGGGACTAGCGGGAGGGTTTTACAATGAGCAGTTCTTC. Translated: CASSSGLAGGFYNEQFF. V is TRBV9 and J is TRBJ2-1, with 16 bases fitting TRBD2. The CDR3 length is 17 residues. With V trimmed by 4 bases and J by 4 bases, 5 bases remained unmatched. CDR1 and CDR2 from the germline V gene are SGDLS and YYNGEE. The full variable domain, in which reference TRBV9 and TRBJ2-1 provide the parts outside the CDR3, is DSGVTQTPKHLITATGQRVTLRCSPRSGDLSVYWYQQSLDQGLQFLIQYYNGEERAKGNILERFSAQQFPDLHSELNLSSLELGDSALYFCASSSGLAGGFYNEQFFGPGTRLTVL.

The V gene is TRBV28, the J gene TRBJ1-2, with 7 bases matching TRBD1. The germline gives CDR1 MDHEN, CDR2 SYDVKM. With 6 bases clipped from V and 4 bases from J, the junction kept 2 bases outside the gene matches. This CDR3 spans 12 amino acids. CDR3 sequence: CASSDRVYGYTF. CDR3 in DNA: TGTGCCAGCAGCGACAGGGTCTATGGCTACACCTTC.

This clone showed up just once. The rearrangement uses TRBV28 and TRBJ1-1, with 7 bases that match TRBD1. The germline CDR1 and CDR2 sequences are MDHEN and SYDVKM. The CDR3 consists of 16 residues. With V trimmed by 5 bases and J by 2 bases, 11 bases remained unmatched. The CDR3 DNA follows: TGTGCCAGCAGTGGGGGGTGGACAGGCGTTAACACTGAAGCTTTCTTT. The encoded protein is CASSGGWTGVNTEAFF.

The genes are TRBV7-8 and TRBJ1-1, with D uncertain. The germline V gene has CDR1 SGHVS and CDR2 FQNEAQ. The V end was cut by 2 bases, the J end by 1 base, with 5 bases between. The CDR3 length is 13 residues. CDR3 DNA sequence: TGTGCCAGCAGCTTATCAGAGAACACTGAAGCTTTCTTT. The encoded protein is CASSLSENTEAFF. The whole variable domain, filled in from reference TRBV7-8 and TRBJ1-1, reads GAGVSQSPRYKVAKRGQDVALRCDPISGHVSLFWYQQALGQGPEFLTYFQNEAQLDKSGLPSDRFFAERPEGSVSTLKIQRTQQEDSAVYLCASSLSENTEAFFGQGTRLTVV.

The V and J genes are TRBV7-3 and TRBJ2-5; tentatively, D is TRBD2 (5 bases). Germline CDR1 reads SGHTA; CDR2 reads FQGTGA. The V end was cut by 2 bases, the J end by 7 bases, with 20 bases between. CDR3 size: 16 residues. For the CDR3, the DNA is TGTGCCAGCAGCTTAGTCTCCCAAAGAGGGTCGGGGACCCAGTACTTC. As protein: CASSLVSQRGSGTQYF. Filled out from reference TRBV7-3 and TRBJ2-5, the complete variable domain reads GAGVSQTPSNKVTEKGKYVELRCDPISGHTALYWYRQSLGQGPEFLIYFQGTGAADDSGLPNDRFFAVRPEGSVSTLKIQRTERGDSAVYLCASSLVSQRGSGTQYFGPGTRLLVL.

This chain joins TRBV19 and TRBJ2-1; 9 positions agree with TRBD2. The CDR3 spans 15 residues. Germline trimming cut 5 bases from V and 0 bases from J; bases unmatched to any gene: 2. Germline V CDR1 and CDR2: LNHDA, SQIVND (reference sequence). The CDR3 spells CASSFSGSSYNEQFF. For the CDR3, the DNA is TGTGCCAGTAGTTTTAGCGGGAGCTCCTACAATGAGCAGTTCTTC.

V usage is TRBV30 and J usage is TRBJ1-2; the D is unclear. The CDR3 has 11 amino acids. Germline lookup yields CDR1 GTSNPN and CDR2 SVGIG (reference sequence). V was trimmed by 1 base and J by 6 bases, leaving 6 bases between them. The CDR3 bases are TGTGCCTGGAGTGCTCCGGATGGCTACACCTTC. Its translation: CAWSAPDGYTF.

V and J are TRBV21-1 and TRBJ2-5; no check of the table's D call, TRBD1, against the DNA was made. TRBV21-1 is termed a pseudogene. CDR3 length: 17 amino acids. CDR3 nucleotide sequence: TGTGCCAGCAGCAAAGCCTGGACAGTCCAGTTCCAAGAGACCCAGTACTTC. Its protein is CASSKAWTVQFQETQYF.

The chain employs TRBV2 and TRBJ2-2; possibly TRBD2 for D (5 bases). This CDR3 comprises 16 residues. V was trimmed by 4 bases and J by 2 bases, leaving 14 bases between them. Germline assignment: CDR1 SNHLY and CDR2 FYNNEI. The CDR3 DNA reads TGTGCCAGCAGTGCCGAGGTAGCGAGTAACACCGGGGAGCTGTTTTTT. The encoded protein is CASSAEVASNTGELFF. The complete variable domain, with remaining parts taken from reference TRBV2 and TRBJ2-2, reads EPEVTQTPSHQVTQMGQEVILRCVPISNHLYFYWYRQILGQKVEFLVSFYNNEISEKSEIFDDQFSVERPDGSNFTLKIRSTKLEDSAMYFCASSAEVASNTGELFFGEGSRLTVL.

This chain connects TRBV28 to TRBJ1-3; 7 bases agree with TRBD1. V was clipped by 4 bases and J by 0 bases; unmatched bases: 3. The CDR3 consists of 15 residues. Germline loops: CDR1 MDHEN, CDR2 SYDVKM. The CDR3 sequence: CASSSTGFSGNTIYF. In DNA, the CDR3 is TGTGCCAGCAGTTCGACAGGGTTCTCTGGAAACACCATATATTTT.

The gene calls are TRBV4-2 and TRBJ1-1, with 8 bases matching TRBD1. The CDR3 spans 19 residues. Losses at the gene ends were 1 base for V and 4 bases for J; bases not matched to a gene: 17. Germline CDR1 is LGHNA and CDR2 is YNFKEQ. In DNA form, the CDR3 reads TGTGCCAGCAGCCAAGGCCGAAGAACAGGGGGAAAAGGGGGCACTGAAGCTTTCTTT. Translation: CASSQGRRTGGKGGTEAFF.

The chain combines TRBV2 with TRBJ1-5; D is undetermined. Germline CDR1 SNHLY, CDR2 FYNNEI. V shed 4 bases and J shed 2 bases, with 15 bases lying between them. The length of the CDR3 is 16 residues. For the CDR3, the DNA is TGTGCCAGCAGTGTTTATCGTCGAGGTGGCAATCAGCCCCAGCATTTT. Its protein product is CASSVYRRGGNQPQHF.

The genes are TRBV7-9 and TRBJ1-4, with D unresolved. This CDR3 region has 12 residues. Germline loops: CDR1 SEHNR, CDR2 FQNEAQ (reference sequence). Trimming took 10 bases from V and 3 from J, leaving 9 bases between them. The CDR3 sequence: CAIQSSNEKLFF. In nucleotides, the CDR3 is TGTGCCATACAGAGTTCTAATGAAAAACTGTTTTTT.